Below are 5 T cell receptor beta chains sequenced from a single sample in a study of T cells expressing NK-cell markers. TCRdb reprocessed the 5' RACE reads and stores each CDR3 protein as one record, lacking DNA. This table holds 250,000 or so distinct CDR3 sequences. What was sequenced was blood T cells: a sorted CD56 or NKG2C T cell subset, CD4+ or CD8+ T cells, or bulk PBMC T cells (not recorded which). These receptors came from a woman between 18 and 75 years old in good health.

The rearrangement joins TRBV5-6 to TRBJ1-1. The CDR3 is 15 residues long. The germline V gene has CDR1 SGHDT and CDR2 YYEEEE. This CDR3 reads CASSLNFRGEAEAFF. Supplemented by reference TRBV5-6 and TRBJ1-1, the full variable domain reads DAGVTQSPTHLIKTRGQQVTLRCSPKSGHDTVSWYQQALGQGPQFIFQYYEEEERQRGNFPDRFSGHQFPNYSSELNVNALLLGDSALYLCASSLNFRGEAEAFFGQGTRLTVV.

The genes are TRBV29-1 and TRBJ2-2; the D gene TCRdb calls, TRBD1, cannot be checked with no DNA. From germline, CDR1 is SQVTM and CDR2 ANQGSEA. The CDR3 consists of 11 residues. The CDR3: CSSRMAGELFF.

The chain's CDR3 is CASSERREPDEQFF. The chain is built from TRBV19 and TRBJ2-1; the TRBD1 assignment by TCRdb is unverifiable without DNA. CDR3 length: 14 amino acids. The germline V gene has CDR1 LNHDA and CDR2 SQIVND (reference sequence).

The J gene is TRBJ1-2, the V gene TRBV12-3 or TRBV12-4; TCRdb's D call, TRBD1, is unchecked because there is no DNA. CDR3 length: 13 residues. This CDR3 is CASSFGGGYGYTF.

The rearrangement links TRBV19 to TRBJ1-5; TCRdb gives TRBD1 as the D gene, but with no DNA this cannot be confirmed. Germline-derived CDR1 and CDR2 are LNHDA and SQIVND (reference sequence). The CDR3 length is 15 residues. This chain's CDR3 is CASSIERGRTQPQHF.